Each of the 15 T cell receptor beta chains below was sequenced from the same sample in a study of T-cell reconstitution after alpha-beta-depleted transplantation in children. Unique molecular identifiers were incorporated into the prepared TCRbeta library. TCRdb used MiXCR to reprocess the PCR reads, holding one entry per CDR3 protein. In the table there are approximately 82,000 distinct CDR3 sequences, less than 20% of which are singletons. The sample consisted of PBMCs, mostly from graft donor cells, taken 180 days after TCRalphabeta/CD19-depleted stem cell transplant. These receptors all come from a male patient between 2 and 9 years old who had a stem cell transplant for acute lymphoblastic leukemia, so the T cells may come from the graft donor.

This rearrangement joins TRBV5-1 to TRBJ2-1; no clear D. The CDR3 is made up of 11 amino acids. The ends were cut back, 6 bases at V and 7 bases at J, with 8 bases in the middle. Germline CDR1 SGHRS, CDR2 YFSETQ. Here the CDR3 DNA reads TGCGCCAGCAATCTGGGGAATGAGCAGTTCTTC. Its translation is CASNLGNEQFF.

The chain recombines TRBV12-3 or TRBV12-4 with TRBJ2-7; D is uncertain. There are 14 residues in the CDR3. Between the trimmed V and J ends, which lost 5 bases and 3 bases, there was a span of 14 bases. The CDR3 bases are TGTGCCAGCAGTAAAGGACCGGGCCTCTACGAGCAGTACTTC. Translated, it gives CASSKGPGLYEQYF.

This clonotype was recorded many times. J is TRBJ2-4 and V is TRBV20-1, with 7 nucleotides matching TRBD1. The CDR3 consists of 13 residues. Unmatched junction bases numbered 4, after V lost 7 bases and J lost 1 base. The germline V gene has CDR1 DFQATT and CDR2 SNEGSKA (reference sequence). CDR3 residues: CSGPTGAKNIQYF. CDR3 DNA sequence: TGCAGTGGCCCGACAGGGGCCAAAAACATTCAGTACTTC.

The chain is built from TRBV5-5 and TRBJ2-7; D unclear. This CDR3 spans 12 amino acids. Germline lookup yields CDR1 SGHKS and CDR2 YYEKEE (reference sequence). Trimming removed 1 base from V and 4 bases from J, with 6 bases in between. The CDR3 region has the DNA TGTGCCAGCAGCTTGAATCCTTACGAGCAGTACTTC. Translated, it gives CASSLNPYEQYF.

The chain combines TRBV7-9 with TRBJ2-7; D remains ambiguous. V dropped 5 bases and J dropped 0 bases, with 11 bases sitting between them. CDR1 is SEHNR, CDR2 FQNEAQ, per germline (reference sequence). This CDR3 has 14 residues. CDR3 sequence (DNA): TGTGCCAGCAGCCCGCAGGAATACTCCTACGAGCAGTACTTC. It translates to CASSPQEYSYEQYF.

This clonotype has at least ten counts. The chain links TRBV6-5 to TRBJ2-7; no reliable D call. V lost 0 bases and J lost 3, with 21 bases in between. The germline gives CDR1 MNHEY, CDR2 SVGAGI. CDR3 size: 18 residues. CDR3 bases: TGTGCCAGCAGTTACTCGAGAATGCCCGGACCCCTGTACTACGAGCAGTACTTC. Translating gives CASSYSRMPGPLYYEQYF.

The chain uses TRBV5-5 and TRBJ1-1, with TRBD1 matching over 9 bases. Trimming removed 4 bases from V and 5 bases from J; junction bases left unmatched: 6. Germline loops: CDR1 SGHKS, CDR2 YYEKEE (reference sequence). The CDR3 sequence is 14 residues long. DNA for the CDR3: TGTGCCAGCAGCCGGGGACAGGGCGAAACTGAAGCTTTCTTT. Translated: CASSRGQGETEAFF.

This clonotype turned up a few times. This rearrangement joins TRBV7-2 to TRBJ2-2; D gene unclear. The CDR3 covers 14 residues. Germline V CDR1 and CDR2: SGHTA, FQGNSA. V shed 5 bases and J shed 4 bases, with 11 bases lying between them. This CDR3 reads CASSLDPVTGELFF. The CDR3 DNA follows: TGTGCCAGCAGCCTCGACCCCGTCACCGGGGAGCTGTTTTTT.

The chain recombines TRBV20-1 with TRBJ1-6; D ambiguous. The germline V gene has CDR1 DFQATT and CDR2 SNEGSKA (reference sequence). With 6 bases removed from V and 8 bases from J, the gap between germline ends came to 8 bases. CDR3 length equals 11 residues. CDR3 loop: CSADRDSPLHF. CDR3 DNA: TGCAGTGCGGATAGGGATTCACCCCTCCACTTT.

The V and J genes are TRBV18 and TRBJ2-2, with D hard to call. The V gene lost 4 bases and the J gene lost 1 base, with 10 bases spanning the gap. Germline V gene sequence: CDR1 KGHSH, CDR2 LQKENI. The CDR3 sequence is 15 residues long. CDR3 sequence (DNA): TGTGCCAGCTCACACCGGGTCCTGAACACCGGGGAGCTGTTTTTT. Amino acid sequence: CASSHRVLNTGELFF. Together with reference TRBV18 and TRBJ2-2, the CDR3 gives the full variable domain: NAGVMQNPRHLVRRRGQEARLRCSPMKGHSHVYWYRQLPEEGLKFMVYLQKENIIDESGMPKERFSAEFPKEGPSILRIQQVVRGDSAAYFCASSHRVLNTGELFFGEGSRLTVL.

The chain links TRBV5-1 to TRBJ2-5; no reliable D call. This CDR3 comprises 14 residues. Per germline, CDR1 SGHRS and CDR2 YFSETQ. Trimming removed 0 bases from V and 2 bases from J, with 8 bases in between. The CDR3 spells CASSLGWGQETQYF. Written as DNA, the CDR3 is TGCGCCAGCAGCTTGGGTTGGGGTCAAGAGACCCAGTACTTC.

This clonotype was found a few times. The chain is built from TRBV12-3 or TRBV12-4 and TRBJ1-5, with 7 bases identical to TRBD1. The CDR3 consists of 13 residues. V was clipped by 6 bases and J by 12 bases; unmatched bases: 11. CDR3 protein: CASRVTGSAHQHF. The CDR3, as DNA: TGTGCCAGCAGGGTGACAGGGTCGGCGCACCAGCATTTT.

A few counts support this clonotype. The chain uses TRBV12-5 and TRBJ2-3; TRBD1 agrees at 7 bases. CDR1 and CDR2 from the germline V gene are LGHNT and FRNRAP. V was pared by 1 base and J by 4 bases, with 2 bases of the junction left unmatched. The CDR3 consists of 14 residues. The CDR3, as DNA: TGTGCTAGTGGTTTGGGGCAGGGGGCAGATACGCAGTATTTT. Encoded protein: CASGLGQGADTQYF.

V and J are TRBV4-1 and TRBJ2-2; TRBD1 agrees at 7 bases. Trimming at V came to 1 base and at J to 4 bases, leaving 6 bases not matched to a gene. The CDR3 runs 16 residues. The germline V gene has CDR1 MGHRA and CDR2 YSYEKL. The CDR3 region has the DNA TGCGCCAGCAGCCAAGGACAGGGTCGGGGCACCGGGGAGCTGTTTTTT. Translated, it gives CASSQGQGRGTGELFF.

This clonotype was found many times. The chain links TRBV20-1 to TRBJ2-5; possible D gene TRBD2, 5 bases. The CDR3 is made up of 13 amino acids. Trimming removed 0 bases at V and 5 bases at J, with 10 bases between. Germline V CDR1 and CDR2: DFQATT, SNEGSKA (reference sequence). CDR3 protein: CSARDLQRETQYF. In DNA, the CDR3 is TGCAGTGCTAGAGATCTCCAGCGGGAGACCCAGTACTTC.